Sequencing of this T cell receptor beta chain was carried out in a study of T cell responses to AZD1222 COVID-19 vaccine. Repertoires were generated with immunoSEQ multiplex PCR, while TCRdb's copy carries only in-frame clones and drops some. In the table there are 150,000 to 200,000 clones, about 91% of which are singletons. CDR1 and CDR2 (germline): SNHLY, FYNNEI. The V segment lost 6 bases and the J segment 0 bases; nucleotides outside the gene matches: 6. The CDR3 is 15 amino acids. The chain combines TRBV2 with TRBJ2-3, with 7 positions matching TRBD1. This TCR came from an adult who received the AZD1222 COVID-19 vaccine. The sequencing used peripheral blood, collected 28 days after the second AZD1222 dose. The CDR3 coding sequence is TGTGCCAGCAGGGACGGGACAGCAAGCACAGATACGCAGTATTTT. This encodes CASRDGTASTDTQYF.